A single sample gave rise to the 28 T cell receptor beta chains below, sequenced in a study of tumor-infiltrating lymphocytes in primary liver carcinoma. Taking about 18-30 mg of unsorted bulk tissue, the authors co-extracted RNA and DNA. Priming with a constant-region primer yielded TCR beta cDNA from 500 ng total RNA. Libraries for TCR beta were built through three nested multiplex PCR rounds, which together made up a slightly modified ARM-PCR procedure. A C-beta reverse primer was combined with TRBV1-TRBV30 forward primers in the first two PCR rounds, and each round had approximately 10 cycles. TCRdb independently ran MiXCR on the multiplex PCR reads; one entry per CDR3 protein. The sample records 25,000 to 30,000 distinct CDR3 sequences, about three quarters being singletons. Sequenced material: liver tumor tissue from sampling region 3. Sample subset: tumor region T3, left-lateral pole. Receptors originate from a man aged 35 to 55 with primary liver carcinoma and hepatitis B virus infection.

This clonotype was observed once. This chain joins TRBV11-2 and TRBJ2-2; D unresolved. The CDR3 covers 17 residues. V gave up 3 bases and J gave up 0 bases, with 14 bases separating them. The germline V gene encodes CDR1 SGHAT and CDR2 FQNNGV. For the CDR3, the DNA is TGTGCCAGCAGCTTGCCATTAGGATGGGCGAACACCGGGGAGCTGTTTTTT. It codes for CASSLPLGWANTGELFF.

About this clonotype: Mismatch with germline at one junction end may stem from a read error. The V and J genes are TRBV10-3 and TRBJ1-5, with D maybe TRBD2 (5 bases). The DNA matches TRBJ2-3 better at its end, which makes the J call doubtful. CDR1 is ENHRY, CDR2 SYGVKD, per germline. The CDR3 sequence is 14 residues long. CDR3 nucleotide sequence: TGTGCTATCAGTGAGTATGAGGGCGAGCAGCTCCAGTATTTT. It translates to CAISEYEGEQLQYF.

On this clonotype: A read error is likely, as this CDR3 ends without the conserved phenylalanine or tryptophan. This chain joins TRBV11-2 and TRBJ2-5; possibly TRBD2 for D (5 bases). V shed 9 bases and J shed 3 bases, with 29 bases lying between them. The CDR3 extends over 18 amino acids. The germline V gene encodes CDR1 SGHAT and CDR2 FQNNGV. The CDR3 DNA is TGTGCCAGTAACTTAGCGAGGCTAGCCCTGGGAAAAAAAGAGACCCAGTACGTC. The encoded protein is CASNLARLALGKKETQYV.

The chain couples TRBV5-4 to TRBJ2-7, with D possibly being TRBD2 (5 bases). The CDR3 has 16 residues. Per germline, CDR1 SGHNT and CDR2 YYREEE (reference sequence). Trimming took off 4 bases at V and 2 bases at J, with 19 bases between the two ends. The CDR3: CASSGSGVGATYEQYF. As DNA, the CDR3 is TGTGCCAGCAGCGGTTCCGGGGTGGGAGCAACCTACGAGCAGTACTTC. The full variable domain, its missing parts supplied by reference TRBV5-4 and TRBJ2-7, is ETGVTQSPTHLIKTRGQQVTLRCSSQSGHNTVSWYQQALGQGPQFIFQYYREEENGRGNFPPRFSGLQFPNYSSELNVNALELDDSALYLCASSGSGVGATYEQYFGPGTRLTVT.

Points on this clonotype: A read error may produce the germline difference seen at one junction end. V is TRBV6-5 and J is TRBJ2-7, with D unclear. The CDR3 extends over 16 amino acids. The V gene's germline CDR1 is MNHEY and CDR2 SVGAGI. CDR3 DNA sequence: TGTGCCTGCAGGCACGGACGAGCAGCATCCTTTTACGAGCAGTACTTC. Amino acids: CACRHGRAASFYEQYF.

The rearrangement links TRBV29-1 to TRBJ2-1; 8 nucleotides match TRBD2. CDR3 size: 12 residues. CDR1 SQVTM and CDR2 ANQGSEA come from the germline V gene. For the CDR3, the DNA is TGCAGTGCCCGAGTAGCGGGATATGAGCAGTTCTTC. It codes for CSARVAGYEQFF.

In the case of this clonotype: The CDR3 carries no conserved terminal phenylalanine or tryptophan, so it likely arises from a read error. This chain uses TRBV10-3 with TRBJ1-1, with unresolved D. This CDR3 contains 14 residues. The germline gives CDR1 ENHRY, CDR2 SYGVKD. The V end was cut by 3 bases, the J end by 1 base, with 9 bases between. DNA for the CDR3: TGTGCCATCAGTGACCGCTTCACGAACACTGAAGCTTTCTCT. Amino acids: CAISDRFTNTEAFS.

There are many counts of this clonotype. V usage is TRBV11-2 and J usage is TRBJ2-3; TRBD2 matches 7 bases. J was trimmed by 4 bases and V by 1 base; bases with no gene match: 11. CDR1 SGHAT and CDR2 FQNNGV come from the germline V gene. The CDR3 sequence is 17 residues long. This CDR3 reads CASSLGGLTYTSDTQYF. The CDR3 region has the DNA TGTGCCAGCAGCTTAGGGGGACTAACGTACACGTCAGATACGCAGTATTTT.

Turning to this clonotype: This CDR3 fails to terminate in the conserved phenylalanine or tryptophan, so it likely reflects a read error. V and J are TRBV11-1 and TRBJ2-7, with no clear D. This CDR3 comprises 16 residues. Germline V gene sequence: CDR1 SGHAT, CDR2 FQDESV (reference sequence). Trimming took 4 bases from V and 3 from J, leaving 19 bases between them. The DNA for the CDR3 is TGTGCCAGCAGCTCAAGAGGTTCTTTTAGCCTCTACGAGCAGTACTCG. Its translation: CASSSRGSFSLYEQYS.

Concerning this clonotype: The junction and the germline gene differ at one end; a read error may be behind it. The rearrangement joins TRBV6-6 to TRBJ2-2, with D maybe TRBD2 (5 bases). Looked up from germline, CDR1 is MNHNY and CDR2 is SVGAGI (reference sequence). CDR3 size: 14 residues. In nucleotides, the CDR3 is TGTGCCAGCCGTGCGGACTCCTCCTCCGAGGAGCTGTTCTTT. Translation gives CASRADSSSEELFF.

There are many counts of this clonotype. This chain links TRBV10-3 with TRBJ2-1; no reliable D call. The CDR3 has 15 amino acids. V was clipped by 2 bases and J by 7 bases, with 15 bases between them. The germline V gene has CDR1 ENHRY and CDR2 SYGVKD. For the CDR3, the DNA is TGTGCCATCAGTGAGATTCCCGGGCTAAATAATGAGCAGTTCTTC. Translated: CAISEIPGLNNEQFF.

In the case of this clonotype: Compared with germline, one end of the junction differs, possibly owing to a read error. The chain employs TRBV6-5 and TRBJ2-7; 8 bases match TRBD2. The length of the CDR3 is 14 residues. Germline CDR1 is MNHEY and CDR2 is SVGAGI. The CDR3 spells CASSYSSGNNEQYF. The DNA of the CDR3 is TGTGCCAGCAGTTACTCTAGCGGGAATAACGAGCAGTATTTC.

The rearrangement uses TRBV29-1 and TRBJ2-1, with 7 bases aligning to TRBD1. Trimming cost V 7 bases and J 6 bases; bases outside gene matches: 6. The germline V gene has CDR1 SQVTM and CDR2 ANQGSEA. The CDR3 totals 12 residues. The CDR3 here is CSETTGVNEQFF. The CDR3, as DNA: TGCAGCGAGACAACAGGGGTCAATGAGCAGTTCTTC.

Notes on this clonotype: Likely a read error: the CDR3 ends without its conserved phenylalanine or tryptophan. The genes are TRBV4-2 and TRBJ2-1; D is unresolved. V was trimmed by 8 bases and J by 9 bases, leaving 17 bases between them. The CDR3 covers 13 residues. The germline gives CDR1 LGHNA, CDR2 YNFKEQ. The CDR3 is CASGVSSRSEQFL. In DNA form, the CDR3 reads TGTGCCAGCGGCGTGAGCTCACGTTCTGAGCAGTTCCTC.

The V and J genes are TRBV6-5 and TRBJ1-4; TRBD1 might be the D (5 bases). The V gene lost 9 bases and the J gene lost 6 bases, with 17 bases spanning the gap. Germline CDR1 is MNHEY and CDR2 is SVGAGI. The CDR3 totals 14 residues. CDR3 sequence: CASSHRRGYEKLFF. CDR3 sequence (DNA): TGTGCCAGTAGCCATCGAAGGGGTTATGAAAAACTGTTTTTT.

The chain carries TRBV4-1 and TRBJ2-2, with D uncertain. The CDR3 is 13 amino acids. Trimming stripped 2 bases from V and 9 bases from J, with 10 bases between. Germline CDR1 MGHRA, CDR2 YSYEKL. The CDR3 spells CASSQMAPWELFF. The CDR3 DNA follows: TGCGCCAGCAGCCAAATGGCCCCATGGGAGCTGTTTTTT.

This clonotype was counted ten times or more. The CDR3 does not close with the conserved phenylalanine or tryptophan, likely indicating a read error. J is TRBJ1-5 and V is TRBV5-6; 9 bases align to TRBD1. The CDR3 is made up of 14 amino acids. V shed 4 bases, J shed 1 base, and the junction held 0 bases outside the gene matches. Per the germline V gene, CDR1 is SGHDT and CDR2 is YYEEEE. CDR3 sequence: CASSTGGSNQPQHS. CDR3 bases: TGTGCCAGCAGCACAGGGGGCAGCAATCAGCCCCAGCATTCT.

A remark on this clonotype: The germline gene is not matched at one end of the junction; a read error may be the cause. The chain recombines TRBV6-1 with TRBJ1-3; D perhaps matches TRBD1 (6 bases). The CDR3 has 16 amino acids. Germline CDR1 reads MNHNS; CDR2 reads SASEGT. The CDR3 sequence: CASSILGRGRINIIYF. CDR3 bases: TGTGCCAGCAGTATCCTGGGGAGGGGGAGGATAAACATCATATATTTT.

This clonotype came up many times. V is TRBV2 and J is TRBJ2-1; TRBD1 agrees at 7 bases. CDR1 is SNHLY, CDR2 FYNNEI, per germline. The CDR3 extends over 16 amino acids. The V gene end was trimmed by 6 bases and the J gene end by 1 base; junction bases not matched to a gene: 9. CDR3 nucleotides: TGTGCCAGCAGCCGACAGGGCTCAGGGTCCTACAATGAGCAGTTCTTC. This sequence encodes CASSRQGSGSYNEQFF. Using reference TRBV2 and TRBJ2-1 for the parts outside the CDR3, the full variable domain is EPEVTQTPSHQVTQMGQEVILRCVPISNHLYFYWYRQILGQKVEFLVSFYNNEISEKSEIFDDQFSVERPDGSNFTLKIRSTKLEDSAMYFCASSRQGSGSYNEQFFGPGTRLTVL.

To note about this clonotype: One end of the junction varies from germline; a read error may be responsible. The rearrangement uses TRBV4-2 and TRBJ2-3; possibly TRBD1 or TRBD2 for D (5 bases each). This CDR3 spans 15 amino acids. Germline CDR1 reads LGHNA; CDR2 reads YNFKEQ. CDR3 protein: CTSSQEKGVTDVQYF. The CDR3 DNA reads TGTACCAGCAGCCAAGAGAAGGGAGTGACAGATGTACAGTATTTT.

V usage is TRBV28 and J usage is TRBJ2-5; 8 nucleotides match TRBD2. The CDR3 is made up of 17 amino acids. Germline assignment: CDR1 MDHEN and CDR2 SYDVKM. V shed 2 bases, J shed 7 bases, and the junction held 15 bases outside the gene matches. DNA of the CDR3: TGTGCCAGCAGTTTACTTGTAGGTAGCGGGATGATTGTGACCCAGTACTTC. Protein product: CASSLLVGSGMIVTQYF. The full variable domain, rest sourced from reference TRBV28 and TRBJ2-5, is DVKVTQSSRYLVKRTGEKVFLECVQDMDHENMFWYRQDPGLGLRLIYFSYDVKMKEKGDIPEGYSVSREKKERFSLILESASTNQTSMYLCASSLLVGSGMIVTQYFGPGTRLLVL.

Of note for this clonotype: The junction does not match germline at one end; this may be a read error. The chain recombines TRBV2 with TRBJ2-2, with D perhaps TRBD1 (5 bases). The germline V gene has CDR1 SNHLY and CDR2 FYNNEI. There are 15 residues in the CDR3. The CDR3 is CASRLDMGITVELFF. The CDR3 DNA follows: TGTGCCAGCAGGCTGGACATGGGAATCACCGTGGAGCTGTTTTTT.

This chain connects TRBV6-6 to TRBJ2-1, with unresolved D. Germline V CDR1 and CDR2: MNHNY, SVGAGI (reference sequence). V gave up 2 bases and J gave up 2 bases, with 7 bases separating them. CDR3 size: 14 residues. The CDR3 nucleotides are TGTGCCAGCAGTTACAACTGGGCCTACAATGAGCAGTTCTTC. Amino acids: CASSYNWAYNEQFF.

This clonotype was counted once. Sequence at one end of the junction differs from germline and may be a read error. J is TRBJ2-5 and V is TRBV11-2, with D perhaps matching TRBD2 (6 bases). CDR1 SGHAT and CDR2 FQNNGV come from the germline V gene. The CDR3 runs to 16 residues. CDR3 nucleotides: TGTGCGAGCAGCCTAATTCCTGGCGGAGGGAAAGAGTCCCAGTACTTC. Residues: CASSLIPGGGKESQYF.

Of note for this clonotype: At one boundary the junction diverges from the germline segment, which might be a read error. The chain links TRBV10-3 to TRBJ2-3, with 8 nucleotides matching TRBD2. Looked up from germline, CDR1 is ENHRY and CDR2 is SYGVKD. This CDR3 region has 14 residues. CDR3 bases: TGTGCCATCACTGACGTAGCGGGATCAGATACGGAGTATTTT. This gives the protein CAITDVAGSDTEYF.

With respect to this clonotype: One end of the junction fails to match germline, which may point to a read error. The rearrangement links TRBV4-2 to TRBJ1-1; 8 bases line up with TRBD1. Germline CDR1 and CDR2: LGHNA and YNFKEQ. The CDR3 runs to 17 residues. CDR3 protein: CVSSQEYGQGFWTEAFF. CDR3 DNA sequence: TGTGTCAGCAGCCAAGAGTACGGACAGGGTTTTTGGACCGAGGCTTTCTTT.

Notes on this clonotype: Lacking the conserved final phenylalanine or tryptophan, this CDR3 likely reflects a read error. CDR3: CASSHDRGSTGELFS. CDR3 sequence (DNA): TGCGCCAGCAGCCACGACAGGGGCAGCACCGGGGAGCTGTTTTCT. This chain links TRBV4-3 with TRBJ2-2; 8 nucleotides line up with TRBD1. CDR1 is LGHNA, CDR2 YSLEER, per germline. The V segment lost 3 bases and the J segment 4 bases; nucleotides outside the gene matches: 4. This CDR3 is built from 15 residues.

For the CDR3, the DNA is TGCGCCAGCAGTAAACCTCACCGAACCAACGAGCAGTACTTC. This translates into CASSKPHRTNEQYF. The V gene is TRBV10-2, the J gene TRBJ2-7, with no clear D. V was shortened by 5 bases and J by 5 bases, with 16 bases between the two germline ends. Germline loops: CDR1 WSHSY, CDR2 SAAADI. The CDR3 has 14 residues.